Given below is one T cell receptor (beta chain) in context. Original data processing: Reference gene primer amplification gave estimated nucleated cell counts. Clones were read by immunoSEQ multiplex PCR, and TCRdb kept only the in-frame ones, dropping some. Clone size and V and J calls were adopted from that table, with D and trimming inferred from the DNA. The repertoire has 250,000 or so clones, over 75% of them found once; the top ten carry about 0.74%. The sample originates from a study of blood T cell repertoires in COVID-19. Study-level information: Samples taken during acute and convalescent COVID-19 were collected in the United States, Italy and Spain. PBMCs, B-cell-depleted T cells, or T cells provided the cDNA or gDNA that made up the material.

Germline assignment: CDR1 SGHVS and CDR2 FNYEAQ. CDR3 length: 16 amino acids. V lost 5 bases and J lost 1; bases outside the gene matches: 6. Sequences were obtained from peripheral blood. The rearrangement links TRBV7-6 to TRBJ2-1; 9 bases match TRBD1. The receptor comes from a woman aged 25 to 39 with acute or convalescent COVID-19. The CDR3 DNA is TGTGCCAGCAGCCCCACAGGGGGCGCTTCCTACAATGAGCAGTTCTTC. Translated, it gives CASSPTGGASYNEQFF.